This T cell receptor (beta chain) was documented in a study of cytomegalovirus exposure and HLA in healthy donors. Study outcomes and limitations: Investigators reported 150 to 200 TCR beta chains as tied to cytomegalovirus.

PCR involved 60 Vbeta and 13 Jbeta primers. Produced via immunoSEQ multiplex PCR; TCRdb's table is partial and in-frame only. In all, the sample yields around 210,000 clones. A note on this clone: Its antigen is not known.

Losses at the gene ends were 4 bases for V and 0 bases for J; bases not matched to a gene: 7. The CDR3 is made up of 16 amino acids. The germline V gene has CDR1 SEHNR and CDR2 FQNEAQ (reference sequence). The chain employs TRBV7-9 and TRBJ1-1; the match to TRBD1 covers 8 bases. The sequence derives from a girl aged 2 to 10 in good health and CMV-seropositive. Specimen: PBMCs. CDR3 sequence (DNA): TGTGCCAGCAGCTCCGGGACAGGATCTTTGAACACTGAAGCTTTCTTT. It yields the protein CASSSGTGSLNTEAFF.